The 6 T cell receptor beta chains given below trace back to one sample, sequenced in a study of cytomegalovirus exposure and HLA in healthy donors. A multiplex PCR was run with 60 Vbeta primers and 13 Jbeta primers. Libraries were prepared by immunoSEQ multiplex PCR; TCRdb keeps only in-frame clonotypes and omits some of them. In the table there are 150,000 to 200,000 clones, over 60% of which are singletons. Sequenced input: PBMCs. Receptors originate from a girl between 5 and 17 years old in good health and CMV-seronegative.

This CDR3 is CAWGRSQPQHF. CDR3 sequence (DNA): TGTGCCTGGGGGAGAAGTCAGCCCCAGCATTTT. This rearrangement joins TRBV30 to TRBJ1-5; D unresolved. The CDR3 runs to 11 residues. The V end was cut by 5 bases, the J end by 6 bases, with 8 bases between. CDR1 GTSNPN and CDR2 SVGIG come from the germline V gene (reference sequence).

J is TRBJ1-4 and V is TRBV6-6; D uncertain. Germline loops: CDR1 MNHNY, CDR2 SVGAGI (reference sequence). This CDR3 has 14 residues. V lost 6 bases, J lost 0 bases, and 8 bases lay in between. The CDR3 DNA is TGTGCCAGCAGGCCGGGATCAACTAATGAAAAACTGTTTTTT. Its translation is CASRPGSTNEKLFF.

V usage is TRBV6-1 and J usage is TRBJ1-4; D is ambiguous. The V end lost 9 bases, the J end lost 7 bases, and 18 bases lay between the germline ends. The CDR3 loop spans 14 amino acids. Looked up from germline, CDR1 is MNHNS and CDR2 is SASEGT. The CDR3 spells CASERTVVGEKLFF. The CDR3 region has the DNA TGTGCCAGTGAACGTACAGTAGTTGGTGAAAAACTGTTTTTT.

The chain joins TRBV5-1 to TRBJ1-2; D is undetermined. The CDR3 sequence is 13 residues long. In germline, CDR1 is SGHRS, CDR2 YFSETQ. V dropped 5 bases and J dropped 5 bases, with 13 bases sitting between them. CDR3 sequence: CASSLTPEYGYTF. CDR3 nucleotides: TGCGCCAGCAGTTTAACCCCCGAGTATGGCTACACCTTC.

The gene calls are TRBV13 and TRBJ1-2; possible D gene TRBD1, 5 bases. V dropped 2 bases and J dropped 4 bases, with 17 bases sitting between them. Germline values: CDR1 PRHDT, CDR2 FYEKMQ (reference sequence). The CDR3 is 16 residues long. The CDR3 is CASSLRSGARIYGYTF. As DNA, the CDR3 is TGTGCCAGCAGCTTACGGTCTGGGGCAAGAATCTATGGCTACACCTTC. The full variable domain, with the rest looked up from reference TRBV13 and TRBJ1-2, is AAGVIQSPRHLIKEKRETATLKCYPIPRHDTVYWYQQGPGQDPQFLISFYEKMQSDKGSIPDRFSAQQFSDYHSELNMSSLELGDSALYFCASSLRSGARIYGYTFGSGTRLTVV.

The chain is built from TRBV14 and TRBJ2-7; TRBD1 is a possible D gene (5 bases). Germline assignment: CDR1 SGHDN and CDR2 FVKESK. The CDR3 has 14 amino acids. Trimming pared 4 bases from V and 4 bases from J, leaving 14 bases between. As DNA, the CDR3 is TGTGCCAGCAGCCTAAGGGGTTTGGGGTACGAGCAGTACTTC. It specifies CASSLRGLGYEQYF.